This TCR beta chain was documented in a study of metastatic and nonmetastatic thyroid tumors (TCRdb year 2020). Concerning the study at large: The researchers compared repertoires between peripheral blood samples and tumor or nodule tissue samples from patients with malignant or benign thyroid disease.

No treatment had been received by any patient before thyroid surgery. Using T-cell receptor beta sequencing, the study looked back at clinical samples from patients collected from about 2011 to 2018. Study-wide conclusions, independent of this receptor: In both blood and tumor samples, TCR beta diversity was reported to be significantly higher in malignant tumors than in benign nodules.

Library generation was performed with PCR. The instrument was an Illumina HiSeq 4000. High-throughput sequencing was used to profile the TCR beta-chain CDR3 region of every patient. For the original study's pipeline: CDR3 differences across clinicopathological groups were used to build a classifier for discriminating distant-metastatic papillary thyroid cancer patients. The Shannon index was used to assess repertoire diversity, and the Morisita-Horn index was used to assess tumor-blood repertoire similarity. TCRdb reanalyzed the raw reads on its own, using fastp at Q25 for trimming and MiXCR for clone calling, and kept in-frame beta chains. These V and J calls are TCRdb output, not the study's own analysis. In all, the sample holds about 6,800 clones, and 2.5% to 3.5% of those were seen once. The top ten clones comprise over 15% of the sample. This clone showed up many times. The target of this receptor is not known. Base quality data are lacking; no much larger clone is found one base away.

The CDR3 goes from the cysteine to the phenylalanine over 14 residues. The CDR3 DNA has 42 bases and is translated from base 1. Ends trimmed: V by 6 bases, J by 7 bases; bases unmatched to a gene: 9. CDR1 and CDR2 are read off the germline V gene as KGHSH and LQKENI. This TCR came from a female donor with papillary thyroid cancer or a benign thyroid nodule (not recorded which). Some clones in this sample may be carry-over from other donors' samples. Sequenced: tumor tissue. The chain couples TRBV18 to TRBJ1-2, with 9 bases in between that match TRBD1. The CDR3 sequence is CASSSGTGQVGYTF. The nucleotide sequence is given as TGTGCCAGCTCGTCCGGGACAGGGCAAGTTGGCTACACCTTC.